One and the same sample provided the 21 T cell receptor beta chains below, sequenced in a study of spatial heterogeneity in lung cancer. Overall study findings and caveats: Counts of expanded alpha and beta TCRs within tumors tracked the tumor nonsynonymous mutation count.

Time point: sample taken at primary tumor resection. Using its own MiXCR run on the 5' RACE reads, TCRdb lists one record per CDR3 protein. Among 9,500 to 12,000 distinct CDR3 sequences, 7.9% were seen once, and the ten largest hold around 22%. These receptors' targets are unknown. The sequencing used lung tumor tissue, collected at surgery. The receptors originated from a female donor with early-stage non-small cell lung cancer.

This clonotype was detected ten times or more. The chain carries TRBV5-5 and TRBJ2-5; TRBD1 matches 7 bases. This CDR3 is built from 14 residues. CDR1 is SGHKS and CDR2 is YYEKEE in the germline V gene (reference sequence). V was pared by 7 bases and J by 3 bases, with 9 bases of the junction left unmatched. The CDR3 nucleotides read TGTGCCAGCTCGCACCGGGACAGCAAAGAGACCCAGTACTTC. Its protein product is CASSHRDSKETQYF.

This clonotype was counted at least ten times. The chain links TRBV12-3 or TRBV12-4 to TRBJ1-1, with no clear D. The V and J ends lost 7 bases and 0 bases respectively, with 12 bases between them. This CDR3 region has 14 residues. DNA for the CDR3: TGTGCCAGCACCCGCAAGGAACTGAACACTGAAGCTTTCTTT. As protein: CASTRKELNTEAFF.

This clonotype has at least ten counts. V usage is TRBV12-3 or TRBV12-4 and J usage is TRBJ1-6; maybe TRBD1 (5 bases). Trimming took 6 bases from V and 7 from J, leaving 16 bases between them. The CDR3 consists of 15 residues. CDR3 residues: CASSQTGARNSPLHF. CDR3 sequence (DNA): TGTGCCAGCAGCCAAACCGGGGCACGGAATTCACCCCTCCACTTT.

This clonotype is classed as medium-sized. The J gene is TRBJ2-3, the V gene TRBV20-1; D uncertain. Germline V CDR1 and CDR2: DFQATT, SNEGSKA (reference sequence). The CDR3 has 11 residues. The V end was cut by 4 bases, the J end by 3 bases, with 5 bases between. CDR3 amino acids: CSATLTDTQYF. CDR3 DNA: TGCAGTGCTACCTTAACAGATACGCAGTATTTT.

This clonotype is classed as medium-sized (0.01 to 0.1%). This sequence joins TRBV11-2 and TRBJ1-5; D is unclear. Per the germline V gene, CDR1 is SGHAT and CDR2 is FQNNGV. V was clipped by 0 bases and J by 11 bases, with 8 bases between them. The CDR3 is made up of 12 amino acids. This chain's CDR3 is CASSLDHGAQHF. The DNA of the CDR3 is TGTGCCAGCAGCTTAGATCATGGGGCCCAGCATTTT.

This clonotype was seen repeatedly, ten times or more. V gene TRBV19 combines with J gene TRBJ1-4, with TRBD1 identical over 8 bases. The germline V gene has CDR1 LNHDA and CDR2 SQIVND (reference sequence). Germline trimming cut 5 bases from V and 3 bases from J; bases unmatched to any gene: 11. CDR3 length: 17 residues. The CDR3 region has the DNA TGTGCCAGTAGTGCCACAGGGGGTCGTTCGGCTAATGAAAAACTGTTTTTT. It is translated as CASSATGGRSANEKLFF. The full variable domain, completed using reference TRBV19 and TRBJ1-4, is DGGITQSPKYLFRKEGQNVTLSCEQNLNHDAMYWYRQDPGQGLRLIYYSQIVNDFQKGDIAEGYSVSREKKESFPLTVTSAQKNPTAFYLCASSATGGRSANEKLFFGSGTQLSVL.

The V and J genes are TRBV27 and TRBJ1-4; D unclear. Trimming removed 0 bases at V and 7 bases at J, with 9 bases between. Germline assignment: CDR1 MNHEY and CDR2 SMNVEV (reference sequence). The CDR3 length is 14 residues. CDR3: CASSLSWQAEKLFF. For the CDR3, the DNA is TGTGCCAGCAGTTTATCGTGGCAGGCTGAAAAACTGTTTTTT.

This clonotype has at least ten counts. The gene calls are TRBV13 and TRBJ1-5; no definite D call. The CDR3 totals 15 residues. Trimming pared 1 base from V and 3 bases from J, leaving 10 bases between. Germline V gene data show CDR1 as PRHDT and CDR2 as FYEKMQ (reference sequence). The CDR3, as DNA: TGTGCCAGCAGCTTAGCAGGAAGCAACAATCAGCCCCAGCATTTT. It is translated as CASSLAGSNNQPQHF.

In this sample, this clonotype turned up many times. The chain has TRBV20-1 and TRBJ2-1, with D unclear. In germline, CDR1 is DFQATT, CDR2 SNEGSKA (reference sequence). V lost 5 bases to trimming and J lost 10 bases, with 12 bases between them. The CDR3 is made up of 11 amino acids. This CDR3 reads CSAQTSDEQFF. DNA for the CDR3: TGCAGTGCTCAGACAAGCGACGAGCAGTTCTTC.

The sample holds a few counts of this clonotype. This chain connects TRBV7-9 to TRBJ2-1; 7 bases are a match to TRBD2. Germline CDR1 SEHNR, CDR2 FQNEAQ (reference sequence). With 1 base clipped from V and 4 bases from J, the junction kept 4 bases outside the gene matches. The CDR3 has 15 amino acids. The CDR3 bases are TGTGCCAGCAGCTTAGGTACTAGCGAATACAATGAGCAGTTCTTC. Translated: CASSLGTSEYNEQFF. Full variable domain (rest looked up from reference TRBV7-9 and TRBJ2-1): DTGVSQNPRHKITKRGQNVTFRCDPISEHNRLYWYRQTLGQGPEFLTYFQNEAQLEKSRLLSDRFSAERPKGSFSTLEIQRTEQGDSAMYLCASSLGTSEYNEQFFGPGTRLTVL.

This clonotype was picked up many times. This chain uses TRBV12-3 or TRBV12-4 with TRBJ1-2; 7 bases are shared with TRBD1. The trim removed 6 bases at V and 6 bases at J, leaving 7 bases unmatched. The CDR3 is made up of 13 amino acids. CDR3 sequence: CASSQDRSDGYTF. Here the CDR3 DNA reads TGTGCCAGCAGCCAGGACAGGTCGGATGGCTACACCTTC.

This clonotype has at least ten counts. CDR3 loop: CSARDVGTHQETQYF. CDR3 sequence (DNA): TGCAGTGCTAGAGATGTGGGGACGCACCAAGAGACCCAGTACTTC. The rearrangement joins TRBV20-1 to TRBJ2-5; D assignment may be TRBD1 or TRBD2 (5 bases each). The ends were cut back, 0 bases at V and 0 bases at J, with 11 bases in the middle. The CDR3 extends over 15 amino acids. Germline V lookup: CDR1 DFQATT, CDR2 SNEGSKA (reference sequence).

This clonotype appeared many times. The chain combines TRBV3-1 with TRBJ2-1; the match to TRBD2 covers 7 bases. V shed 8 bases, J shed 3 bases, and the junction held 10 bases outside the gene matches. The CDR3 has 15 amino acids. Per germline, CDR1 LGHDT and CDR2 YNNKEL (reference sequence). CDR3 bases: TGTGCCAGCTCTAGTTCGGGGAGGGGCTACAATGAGCAGTTCTTC. It yields the protein CASSSSGRGYNEQFF.

CDR3 protein: CASRNSGKAADTQYF. Here the CDR3 DNA reads TGTGCCAGCAGAAATAGCGGGAAGGCTGCAGATACGCAGTATTTT. This chain links TRBV6-2 or TRBV6-3 with TRBJ2-3, with 8 bases lining up with TRBD2. Per the germline V gene, CDR1 is MNHEY and CDR2 is SVGEGT. Germline trimming cut 6 bases from V and 4 bases from J; bases unmatched to any gene: 9. The CDR3 sequence is 15 residues long.

In its sample, this clonotype was seen a few times. The chain links TRBV7-9 to TRBJ2-1; D unclear. Germline V gene data show CDR1 as SEHNR and CDR2 as FQNEAQ (reference sequence). V gave up 3 bases and J gave up 8 bases, with 5 bases separating them. The CDR3 has 11 residues. The CDR3 nucleotides read TGTGCCAGCAGCTTCTCATATGAGCAGTTCTTC. Protein sequence: CASSFSYEQFF.

This clonotype was detected many times. The rearrangement joins TRBV6-2 or TRBV6-3 to TRBJ1-6, with D tentatively TRBD1 (5 bases). Looked up from germline, CDR1 is MNHEY and CDR2 is SVGEGT. Trimming cost V 2 bases and J 6 bases, with 11 bases left between them. CDR3 length: 15 amino acids. This chain's CDR3 is CASSYPPGPNSPLHF. The CDR3 DNA is TGTGCCAGCAGTTACCCGCCGGGGCCTAATTCACCCCTCCACTTT.

This clonotype was observed many times. The chain carries TRBV5-1 and TRBJ1-1; 7 bases line up with TRBD1. Germline V CDR1 and CDR2: SGHRS, YFSETQ. The CDR3 spans 15 residues. The V and J ends lost 5 bases and 4 bases, in that order; junction bases with no gene match: 11. Here the CDR3 reads CASREGAVKLTEAFF. The DNA for the CDR3 is TGCGCCAGCAGGGAGGGGGCCGTCAAGCTCACTGAAGCTTTCTTT.

This clonotype was seen ten or more times. The DNA for the CDR3 is TGTGCCAGCAGCTTAGGGGGAGGGAACTCTGGAAACACCATATATTTT. Translation: CASSLGGGNSGNTIYF. The V and J genes are TRBV7-9 and TRBJ1-3; the D is unclear. CDR1 is SEHNR and CDR2 is FQNEAQ in the germline V gene (reference sequence). The CDR3 runs to 16 residues. Trimming stripped 1 base from V and 0 bases from J, with 10 bases between.

This clonotype was seen repeatedly, ten times or more. The chain has TRBV5-4 and TRBJ1-1, with 8 positions matching TRBD1. The length of the CDR3 is 15 residues. V trimming: 0 bases; J trimming: 3 bases; junction bases outside the gene matches: 4. From germline, CDR1 is SGHNT and CDR2 YYREEE (reference sequence). CDR3 sequence: CASSLVGRGHTEAFF. The CDR3 DNA reads as TGTGCCAGCAGCTTGGTGGGCAGGGGGCACACTGAAGCTTTCTTT.

The chain links TRBV12-3 or TRBV12-4 to TRBJ2-4; TRBD2 might be the D (6 bases). The CDR3 has 16 residues. V lost 8 bases and J 4 bases, leaving 21 bases between the germline ends. The CDR3 sequence: CASGRLVGMSKNIQYF. The CDR3 DNA follows: TGTGCCAGCGGGAGGCTGGTAGGGATGAGTAAAAACATTCAGTACTTC.

This clonotype has ten or more counts. The chain joins TRBV7-2 to TRBJ1-2; TRBD1 matches 7 bases. Germline values: CDR1 SGHTA, CDR2 FQGNSA. Unmatched junction bases numbered 9, after V lost 0 bases and J lost 5 bases. This CDR3 is built from 16 residues. CDR3 in amino acids: CASSLAPGQKLYGYTF. The CDR3 DNA reads TGTGCCAGCAGCTTAGCCCCGGGACAGAAGTTATATGGCTACACCTTC.